One and the same sample provided the 10 T cell receptor beta chains below, sequenced in a study of OX40 agonist ivuxolimab in advanced cancers. Measured with immunoSEQ multiplex PCR; TCRdb has only the in-frame clones, and not every one. The sample includes 40,000 to 45,000 clones, around 80% of them seen just once. This specimen was CD4+ or CD8+ T cells sorted from blood, taken in a trial of the OX40 agonist ivuxolimab. The receptors shown here come from an adult with an advanced solid tumor such as melanoma, head and neck, liver or kidney cancer.

The chain carries TRBV6-5 and TRBJ2-7; 12 nucleotides agree with TRBD2. V shed 6 bases, J shed 4 bases, and the junction held 7 bases outside the gene matches. The CDR3 loop spans 15 amino acids. CDR1 is MNHEY, CDR2 SVGAGI, per germline. The CDR3 is CASSLLAGGKYEQYF. CDR3 nucleotides: TGTGCCAGCAGCCTCCTAGCGGGAGGGAAATACGAGCAGTACTTC.

The chain couples TRBV19 to TRBJ2-7; weak D call: TRBD2 (6 bases). Germline loops: CDR1 LNHDA, CDR2 SQIVND (reference sequence). Trimming took 4 bases from V and 5 from J, leaving 15 bases between them. CDR3 length: 14 residues. The CDR3 loop reads CASSRQTTSNEQYF. The CDR3 bases are TGTGCCAGTAGTAGACAGACGACTAGTAACGAGCAGTACTTC.

The V and J genes are TRBV14 and TRBJ2-2; 10 bases match TRBD2. Germline lookup yields CDR1 SGHDN and CDR2 FVKESK. CDR3 length: 14 residues. The trim removed 4 bases at V and 7 bases at J, leaving 3 bases unmatched. CDR3 coding DNA: TGTGCCAGCAGCCTCGGACTAGCGGTCGGGGAGCTGTTTTTT. It codes for CASSLGLAVGELFF.

This chain joins TRBV28 and TRBJ1-2; TRBD1 might be the D (6 bases). Germline values: CDR1 MDHEN, CDR2 SYDVKM. Trimming removed 5 bases from V and 4 bases from J, with 20 bases in between. The length of the CDR3 is 16 residues. The CDR3: CASSKRPPGASYGYTF. The CDR3 DNA follows: TGTGCCAGCAGTAAACGTCCTCCGGGGGCGAGCTATGGCTACACCTTC.

The V call is TRBV9, the J call TRBJ2-1, with D perhaps TRBD2 (5 bases). Trimming removed 0 bases at V and 7 bases at J, with 11 bases between. The CDR3 extends over 14 amino acids. Germline V lookup: CDR1 SGDLS, CDR2 YYNGEE. The CDR3 sequence: CASSVAVEVNEQFF. CDR3 nucleotide sequence: TGTGCCAGCAGCGTAGCGGTGGAGGTGAATGAGCAGTTCTTC.

This chain connects TRBV29-1 to TRBJ2-4; 9 positions agree with TRBD1. The CDR3 covers 12 residues. The V gene end was trimmed by 6 bases and the J gene end by 6 bases; junction bases not matched to a gene: 3. Germline loops: CDR1 SQVTM, CDR2 ANQGSEA. The CDR3 region has the DNA TGCAGCGTGGGACAGGGAATAAACATTCAGTACTTC. This encodes CSVGQGINIQYF.

The gene calls are TRBV9 and TRBJ2-1; D not certain. V lost 0 bases and J 9 bases, leaving 10 bases between the germline ends. CDR1 is SGDLS and CDR2 is YYNGEE in the germline V gene. The CDR3 sequence is 13 residues long. The CDR3 nucleotides read TGTGCCAGCAGCGTAGAAAACTACGGTGAGCAGTTCTTC. It codes for CASSVENYGEQFF.

This clone was counted only a few times. V gene TRBV11-2 combines with J gene TRBJ2-1; 12 nucleotides match TRBD2. Trimming removed 2 bases from V and 4 bases from J; junction bases left unmatched: 9. In germline, CDR1 is SGHAT, CDR2 FQNNGV. This CDR3 has 18 amino acids. The chain's CDR3 is CASSLWLAGGLLYNEQFF. CDR3 nucleotide sequence: TGTGCCAGCAGCTTATGGCTAGCGGGAGGGCTCTTATACAATGAGCAGTTCTTC.

V is TRBV7-6 and J is TRBJ2-6; D not certain. The CDR3 covers 18 residues. Germline assignment: CDR1 SGHVS and CDR2 FNYEAQ. V lost 4 bases to trimming and J lost 5 bases, with 21 bases between them. Written as DNA, the CDR3 is TGTGCCAGCAGCTGGATAGGTGACTCACAAAGTCGGGCCAACGTCCTGACTTTC. Translated: CASSWIGDSQSRANVLTF.

This clone appeared a single time. The V and J genes are TRBV19 and TRBJ1-4; 9 positions agree with TRBD1. The germline gives CDR1 LNHDA, CDR2 SQIVND (reference sequence). The junction had 12 bases not matched to a gene; V was cut back by 6 bases and J by 7 bases. The CDR3 sequence is 16 residues long. The CDR3 loop is CASSTLQGARSEKLFF. The CDR3 DNA is TGTGCCAGTAGCACCCTACAGGGGGCGCGATCTGAAAAACTGTTTTTT.